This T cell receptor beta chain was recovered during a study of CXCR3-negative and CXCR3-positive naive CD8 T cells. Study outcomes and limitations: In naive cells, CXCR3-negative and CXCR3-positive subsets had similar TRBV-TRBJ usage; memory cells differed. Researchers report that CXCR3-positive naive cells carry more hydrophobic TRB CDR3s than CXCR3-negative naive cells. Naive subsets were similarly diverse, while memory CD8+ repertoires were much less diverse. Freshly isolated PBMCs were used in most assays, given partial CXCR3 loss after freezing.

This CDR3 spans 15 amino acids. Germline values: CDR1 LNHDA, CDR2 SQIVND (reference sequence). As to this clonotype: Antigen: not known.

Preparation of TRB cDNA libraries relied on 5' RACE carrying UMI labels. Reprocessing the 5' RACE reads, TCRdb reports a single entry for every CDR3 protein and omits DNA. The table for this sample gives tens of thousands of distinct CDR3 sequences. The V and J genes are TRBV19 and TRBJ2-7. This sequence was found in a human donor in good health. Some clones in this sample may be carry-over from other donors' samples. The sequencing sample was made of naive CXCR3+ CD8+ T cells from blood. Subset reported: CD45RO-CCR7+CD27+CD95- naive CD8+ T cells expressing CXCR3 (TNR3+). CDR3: CASTANPHFSYEQYF.